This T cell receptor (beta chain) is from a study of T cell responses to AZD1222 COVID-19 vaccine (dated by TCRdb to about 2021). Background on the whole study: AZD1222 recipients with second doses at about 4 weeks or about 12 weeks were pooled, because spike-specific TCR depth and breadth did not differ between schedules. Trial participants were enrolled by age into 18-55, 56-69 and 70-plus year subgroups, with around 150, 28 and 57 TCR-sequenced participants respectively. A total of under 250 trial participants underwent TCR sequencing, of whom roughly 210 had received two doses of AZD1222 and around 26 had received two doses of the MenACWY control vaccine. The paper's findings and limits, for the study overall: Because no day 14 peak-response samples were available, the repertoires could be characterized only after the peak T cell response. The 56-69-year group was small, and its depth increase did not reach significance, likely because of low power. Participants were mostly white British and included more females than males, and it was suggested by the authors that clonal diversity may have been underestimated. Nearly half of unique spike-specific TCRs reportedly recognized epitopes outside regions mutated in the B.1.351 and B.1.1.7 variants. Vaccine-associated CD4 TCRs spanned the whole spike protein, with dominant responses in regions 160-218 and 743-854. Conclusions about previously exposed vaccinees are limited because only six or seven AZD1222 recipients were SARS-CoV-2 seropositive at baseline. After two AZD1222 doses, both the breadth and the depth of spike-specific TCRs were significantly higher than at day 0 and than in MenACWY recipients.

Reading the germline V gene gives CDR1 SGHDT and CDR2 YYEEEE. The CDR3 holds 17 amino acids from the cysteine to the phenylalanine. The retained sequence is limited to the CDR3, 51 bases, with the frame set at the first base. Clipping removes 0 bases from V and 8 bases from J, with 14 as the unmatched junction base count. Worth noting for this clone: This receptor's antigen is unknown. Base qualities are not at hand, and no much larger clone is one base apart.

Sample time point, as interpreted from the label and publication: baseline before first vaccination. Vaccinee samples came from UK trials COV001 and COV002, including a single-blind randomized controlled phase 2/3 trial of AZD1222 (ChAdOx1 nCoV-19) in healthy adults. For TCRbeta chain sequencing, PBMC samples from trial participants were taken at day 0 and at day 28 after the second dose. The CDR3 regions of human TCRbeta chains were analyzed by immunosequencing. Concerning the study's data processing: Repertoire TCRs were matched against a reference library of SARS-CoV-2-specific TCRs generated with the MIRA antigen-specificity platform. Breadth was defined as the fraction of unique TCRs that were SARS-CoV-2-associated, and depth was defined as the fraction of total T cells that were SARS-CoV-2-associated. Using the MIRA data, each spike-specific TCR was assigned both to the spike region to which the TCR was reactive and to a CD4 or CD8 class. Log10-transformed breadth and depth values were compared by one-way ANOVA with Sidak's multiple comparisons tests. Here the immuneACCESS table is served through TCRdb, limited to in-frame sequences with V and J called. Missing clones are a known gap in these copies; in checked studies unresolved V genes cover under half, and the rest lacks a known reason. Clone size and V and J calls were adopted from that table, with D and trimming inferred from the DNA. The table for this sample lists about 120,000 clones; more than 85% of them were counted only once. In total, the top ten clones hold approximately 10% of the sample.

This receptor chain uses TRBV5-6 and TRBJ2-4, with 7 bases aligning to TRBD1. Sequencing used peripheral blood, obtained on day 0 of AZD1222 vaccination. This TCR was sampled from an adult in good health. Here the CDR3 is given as CASSLAHEGAPADIQYF. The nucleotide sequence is TGTGCCAGCAGCTTGGCTCACGAGGGGGCGCCGGCGGACATTCAGTACTTC.